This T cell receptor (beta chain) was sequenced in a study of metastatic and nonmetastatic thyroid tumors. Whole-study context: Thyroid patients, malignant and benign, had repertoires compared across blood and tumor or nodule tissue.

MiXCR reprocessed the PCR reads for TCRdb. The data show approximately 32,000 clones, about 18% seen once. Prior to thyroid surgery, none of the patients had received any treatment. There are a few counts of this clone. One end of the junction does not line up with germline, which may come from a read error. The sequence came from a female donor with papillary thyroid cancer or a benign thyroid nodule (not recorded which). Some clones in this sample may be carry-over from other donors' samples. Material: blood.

The CDR3 reads CASADSLNTQAFF. CDR3 bases: TGTGCCAGTGCGGACAGTCTGAACACTCAAGCTTTCTTT. This chain joins TRBV6-1 and TRBJ1-1; tentative D call: TRBD1 (6 bases). CDR3 length: 13 residues. Germline V lookup: CDR1 MNHNS, CDR2 SASEGT.